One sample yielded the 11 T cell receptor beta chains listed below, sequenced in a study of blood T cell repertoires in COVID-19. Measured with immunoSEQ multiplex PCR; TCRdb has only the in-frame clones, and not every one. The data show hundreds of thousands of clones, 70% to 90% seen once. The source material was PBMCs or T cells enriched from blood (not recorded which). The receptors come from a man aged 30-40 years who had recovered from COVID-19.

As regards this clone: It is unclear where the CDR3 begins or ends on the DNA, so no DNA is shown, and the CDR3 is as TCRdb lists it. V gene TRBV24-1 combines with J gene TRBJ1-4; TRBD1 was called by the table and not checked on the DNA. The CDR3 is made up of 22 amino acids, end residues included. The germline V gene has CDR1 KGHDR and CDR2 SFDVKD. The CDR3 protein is CATHYFCATSGQRGTGCEKLFF.

This CDR3 is CATSSTVGRGANNEQFF. The DNA for the CDR3 is TGTGCCACCAGCAGCACAGTGGGGCGGGGGGCCAACAATGAGCAGTTCTTC. V is TRBV15 and J is TRBJ2-1; 8 bases match TRBD2. This CDR3 has 17 amino acids. Germline CDR1 is LNHNV and CDR2 is YYDKDF (reference sequence). After removal of 3 bases from V and 5 bases from J, the junction contained 12 bases not matched to a gene.

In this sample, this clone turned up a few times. Here the CDR3 reads CASSPGTGTAYEQYF. The CDR3 DNA reads as TGTGCCAGCAGTCCAGGGACCGGGACAGCCTACGAGCAGTACTTC. V is TRBV9 and J is TRBJ2-7, with 7 bases that match TRBD1. V trimming: 5 bases; J trimming: 2 bases; junction bases outside the gene matches: 10. Germline CDR1 SGDLS, CDR2 YYNGEE. This CDR3 has 15 residues. Full variable domain (outside the CDR3, taken from reference TRBV9 and TRBJ2-7): DSGVTQTPKHLITATGQRVTLRCSPRSGDLSVYWYQQSLDQGLQFLIQYYNGEERAKGNILERFSAQQFPDLHSELNLSSLELGDSALYFCASSPGTGTAYEQYFGPGTRLTVT.

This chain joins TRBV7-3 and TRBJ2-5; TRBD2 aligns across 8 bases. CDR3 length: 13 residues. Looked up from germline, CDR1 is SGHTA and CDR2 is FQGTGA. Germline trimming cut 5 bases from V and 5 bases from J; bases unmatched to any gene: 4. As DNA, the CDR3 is TGTGCCAGCAGCCTTCAGCGGGAGGAGACCCAGTACTTC. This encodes CASSLQREETQYF.

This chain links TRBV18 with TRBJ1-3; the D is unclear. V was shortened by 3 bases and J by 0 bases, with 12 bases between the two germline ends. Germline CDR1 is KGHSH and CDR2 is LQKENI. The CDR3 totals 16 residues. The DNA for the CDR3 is TGTGCCAGCTCACCTCCGGGGTCCAGCTCTGGAAACACCATATATTTT. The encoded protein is CASSPPGSSSGNTIYF. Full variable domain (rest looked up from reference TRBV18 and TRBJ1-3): NAGVMQNPRHLVRRRGQEARLRCSPMKGHSHVYWYRQLPEEGLKFMVYLQKENIIDESGMPKERFSAEFPKEGPSILRIQQVVRGDSAAYFCASSPPGSSSGNTIYFGEGSWLTVV.

DNA of the CDR3: TGTGCCAGCAGTGGCGACAGGGGCCTCTCCTACAATGAGCAGTTCTTC. Residues: CASSGDRGLSYNEQFF. This chain uses TRBV25-1 with TRBJ2-1, with 8 bases aligning to TRBD1. The germline gives CDR1 MGHDK, CDR2 SYGVNS. The CDR3 runs to 16 residues. J gave up 0 bases and V 4 bases, and 5 bases lay outside the gene matches.

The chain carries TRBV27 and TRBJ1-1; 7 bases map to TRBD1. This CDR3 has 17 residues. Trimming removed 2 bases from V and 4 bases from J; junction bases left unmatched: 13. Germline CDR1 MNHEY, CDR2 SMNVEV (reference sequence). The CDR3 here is CASSLLPGTVLATEAFF. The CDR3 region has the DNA TGTGCCAGCAGTTTACTCCCTGGGACAGTTTTAGCCACTGAAGCTTTCTTT.

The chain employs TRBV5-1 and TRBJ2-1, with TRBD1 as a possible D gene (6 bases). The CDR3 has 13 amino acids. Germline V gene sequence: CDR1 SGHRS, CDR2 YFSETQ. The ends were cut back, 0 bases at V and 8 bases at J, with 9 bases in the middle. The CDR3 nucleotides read TGCGCCAGCAGCTTGGCCAGGGGCTATGAGCAGTTCTTC. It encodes CASSLARGYEQFF.

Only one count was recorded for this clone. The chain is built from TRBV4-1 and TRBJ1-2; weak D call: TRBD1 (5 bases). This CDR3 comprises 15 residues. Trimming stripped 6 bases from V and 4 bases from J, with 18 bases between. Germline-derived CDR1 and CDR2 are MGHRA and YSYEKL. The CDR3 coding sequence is TGCGCCAGCAGACTGACGTTACAGGCTGCCTATGGCTACACCTTC. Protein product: CASRLTLQAAYGYTF.

The CDR3, as DNA: TGCGCCAGCAGTGACAGCCGGGGGGAGAACAATGAGCAGTTCTTC. It yields the protein CASSDSRGENNEQFF. The chain employs TRBV10-1 and TRBJ2-1; TRBD2 matches at 7 bases. This CDR3 has 15 amino acids. The V and J ends lost 3 bases and 5 bases, in that order; junction bases with no gene match: 7. Germline V lookup: CDR1 WNHNN, CDR2 SYGVQD (reference sequence).

CDR3 loop: CASSYGQGYGEKLFF. DNA for the CDR3: TGTGCCAGCAGTTACGGACAGGGGTATGGCGAAAAACTGTTTTTT. This chain connects TRBV6-5 to TRBJ1-4; 9 bases line up with TRBD1. The germline V gene encodes CDR1 MNHEY and CDR2 SVGAGI. The J segment lost 8 bases and the V segment lost 2 bases, leaving 6 bases of the junction unmatched. This CDR3 comprises 15 residues.